Described below is a single TCR beta chain sequence and its context. This entry is derived from a study of blood T cell repertoires in COVID-19. Looking at the study overall: Material from acute and convalescent COVID-19 was sourced from the United States, Italy and Spain. In each case, the material was cDNA or gDNA derived from T cells, B-cell-depleted T cells, or PBMCs.

The CDR3 has 15 amino acids. CDR1 is ENHRY, CDR2 SYGVKD, per germline. With V trimmed by 4 bases and J by 4 bases, 9 bases remained unmatched. As handled by the study authors: Reference gene primer amplification yielded estimated nucleated cell counts. TCRdb's table, derived via immunoSEQ multiplex PCR, lists solely in-frame clones and lacks some. The V and J calls and the clone size are those of that table, but D and trimming were determined from the DNA. The sample yields hundreds of thousands of clones, 82% seen once. The TCR sequence derives from an elderly woman with acute or convalescent COVID-19. The sequenced sample was peripheral blood. The chain couples TRBV10-3 to TRBJ1-1; the match to TRBD1 covers 7 bases. The CDR3 here is CAISVTGDSGTEAFF. The CDR3 DNA is TGTGCCATCAGTGTCACAGGGGATTCGGGCACTGAAGCTTTCTTT.